This T cell receptor (beta chain) was captured in a study of T cells after yellow fever vaccination. This clonotype was counted many times. Antigen unknown. Findings and limits, study-wide: Overlap between CD4 and CD8 compartments was detected for a small share of clonotypes. Abundant clonotypes from the bulk population could contaminate FACS-sorted repertoires. Most primary-vaccination clones reappeared after the booster (about 97% CD4, 88% CD8).

A 5'RACE template-switching step, the method used to make TCR cDNA, added a universal primer site and UMIs. Each CDR3 protein is one row after TCRdb ran MiXCR on the 5' RACE reads. The sample shows hundreds of thousands of distinct CDR3 sequences, roughly 8.3% of them seen only once. Germline values: CDR1 ENHRY, CDR2 SYGVKD. The ends were cut back, 5 bases at V and 0 bases at J, with 8 bases in the middle. The CDR3 sequence is 14 residues long. J is TRBJ1-3 and V is TRBV10-3; D is uncertain. This receptor was taken from a man younger than 35 who received the YFV17D yellow fever vaccine. The sequencing used PBMCs, collected about 41 days after the first yellow fever vaccination. The chain's CDR3 is CAISPDLSGNTIYF. The CDR3 nucleotides read TGTGCCATCAGTCCGGACCTCTCTGGAAACACCATATATTTT.